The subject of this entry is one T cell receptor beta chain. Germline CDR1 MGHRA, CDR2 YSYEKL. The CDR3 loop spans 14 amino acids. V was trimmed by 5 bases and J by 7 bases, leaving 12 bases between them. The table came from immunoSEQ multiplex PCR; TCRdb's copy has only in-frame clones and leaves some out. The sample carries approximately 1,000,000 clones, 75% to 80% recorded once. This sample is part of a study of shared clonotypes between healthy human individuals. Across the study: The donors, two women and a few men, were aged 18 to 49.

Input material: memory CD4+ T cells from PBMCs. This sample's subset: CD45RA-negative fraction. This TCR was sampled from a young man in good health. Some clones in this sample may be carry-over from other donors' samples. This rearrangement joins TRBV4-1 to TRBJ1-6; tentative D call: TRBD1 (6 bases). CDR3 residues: CASSNRQVNSPLHF. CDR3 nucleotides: TGCGCCAGCAGCAACCGACAGGTGAATTCACCCCTCCACTTT.